This is a list of T cell receptor beta chains from one sample in a study of CD8 T cells in ankylosing spondylitis. TCRdb redid the calling of the 5' RACE reads with MiXCR, one entry per CDR3 protein. Among 650,000 to 800,000 distinct CDR3 sequences listed, around 19% were seen once. Material for sequencing was blood, either unsorted or a sorted T cell fraction (not recorded which). The receptor source for this set is a male donor with ankylosing spondylitis. The conserved cysteine and the conserved F or W are not part of the CDR3 here. Each record gives: J gene, V gene, CDR3 protein.

TRBJ1-3 TRBV12-3/TRBV12-4 ASRGLGNTIY
TRBJ2-2 TRBV9 ASSDPSRPTTGELF
TRBJ2-7 TRBV6-1 ASSGAGTSSPYEQY
TRBJ2-5 TRBV6-5 ASSLWGQEETQY
TRBJ2-3 TRBV20-1 SASTGGPTDTQY
TRBJ2-5 TRBV11-2 ASSLNGEETQY
TRBJ2-5 TRBV28 ASSPQGTPEETQY
TRBJ1-6 TRBV7-9 ASSTTNRGRTSPLH
TRBJ1-2 TRBV6-6 ASSNGAVYGYT
TRBJ1-3 TRBV2 ASRRDTGNTIY
TRBJ2-1 TRBV4-3 ASSATGTSGDNEQF